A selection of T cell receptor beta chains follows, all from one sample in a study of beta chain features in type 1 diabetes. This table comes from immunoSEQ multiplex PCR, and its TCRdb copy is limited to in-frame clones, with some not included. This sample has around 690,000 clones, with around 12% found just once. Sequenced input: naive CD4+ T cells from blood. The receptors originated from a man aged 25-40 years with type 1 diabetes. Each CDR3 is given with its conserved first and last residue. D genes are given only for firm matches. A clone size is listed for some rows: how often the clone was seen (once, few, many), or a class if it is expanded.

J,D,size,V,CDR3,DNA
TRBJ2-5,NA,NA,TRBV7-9,CASSFQGPHQETQYF,TGTGCCAGCAGCTTTCAGGGGCCGCACCAAGAGACCCAGTACTTC
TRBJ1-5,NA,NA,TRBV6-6,CASTPLRRNQPQHF,TGTGCCAGCACCCCCCTTAGGCGCAATCAGCCCCAGCATTTT
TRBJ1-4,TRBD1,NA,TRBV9,CASSPYGTGNEKLFF,TGTGCCAGCAGCCCCTACGGGACAGGGAATGAAAAACTGTTTTTT
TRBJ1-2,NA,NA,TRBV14,CASSQVGQYGYTF,TGTGCCAGCAGCCAAGTAGGACAGTATGGCTACACCTTC
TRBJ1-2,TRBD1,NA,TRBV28,CASTPMGDRVGGYTF,TGTGCCAGCACCCCCATGGGGGACAGGGTGGGTGGCTACACCTTC
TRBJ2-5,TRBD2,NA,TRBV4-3,CASSQGGTSGAQETQYF,TGCGCCAGCAGCCAAGGGGGGACTAGCGGGGCCCAAGAGACCCAGTACTTC
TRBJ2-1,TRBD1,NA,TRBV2,CASSEGTGNEQFF,TGTGCCAGCAGTGAAGGGACAGGCAATGAGCAGTTCTTC
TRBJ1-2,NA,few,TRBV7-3,CASSLRLFCRYGYTF,TGTGCCAGCAGCTTAAGATTATTCTGCCGCTATGGCTACACCTTC
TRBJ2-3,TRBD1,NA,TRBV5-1,CASSLAGTVKDTQYF,TGCGCCAGCAGCTTGGCCGGGACAGTTAAAGATACGCAGTATTTT
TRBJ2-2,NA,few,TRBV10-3,CAIKNTGELFF,TGTGCCATCAAGAACACCGGGGAGCTGTTTTTT
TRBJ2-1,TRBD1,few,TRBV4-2,CASSQGARWTGRYNEQFF,TGTGCCAGCAGCCAAGGGGCTAGATGGACAGGGAGATACAATGAGCAGTTCTTC
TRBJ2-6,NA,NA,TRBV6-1,CASTSYTSGANVLTF,TGTGCCAGCACAAGTTATACCTCTGGGGCCAACGTCCTGACTTTC
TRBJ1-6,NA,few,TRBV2,CASSEVEPLHF,TGTGCCAGCAGTGAAGTTGAACCCCTCCACTTT
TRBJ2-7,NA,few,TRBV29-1,CSASRADEQYF,TGCAGCGCTAGTAGGGCCGACGAGCAGTACTTC